The rows below give T cell receptor beta chains drawn from one sample of a study of T-cell memory formation after mild COVID-19. Via MiXCR, TCRdb re-called the 5' RACE reads, giving one row per CDR3 protein. The table has 250,000 to 350,000 distinct CDR3 sequences, over 11% seen once. The specimen was PBMCs or a T cell subset sorted from them (not recorded which). The receptors shown here come from a young man who had mild COVID-19 (a few samples of this study predate the infection). Cell type and time point are not known. The CDR3 runs from the conserved cysteine through the conserved F or W. A D gene is named only where the DNA matches it firmly. Size tells how often a clone was seen (once, few, many) or the class of an expanded clone, and some rows leave it out.

d_gene: -
v_gene: TRBV5-1
abundance: -
j_gene: TRBJ1-5
CDR3aa: CASSLRGDPNQPQHF
CDR3nt: TGCGCCAGCAGCTTACGTGGGGACCCCAATCAGCCCCAGCATTTT

d_gene: -
v_gene: TRBV5-1
abundance: few
j_gene: TRBJ2-7
CDR3aa: CASSSQGNSYEQYF
CDR3nt: TGCGCCAGCAGCTCCCAGGGGAACTCCTACGAGCAGTACTTC

d_gene: -
v_gene: TRBV6-2/TRBV6-3
abundance: -
j_gene: TRBJ1-5
CDR3aa: CASQWDNQPQHF
CDR3nt: TGTGCCAGCCAATGGGACAATCAGCCCCAGCATTTT

d_gene: -
v_gene: TRBV30
abundance: -
j_gene: TRBJ2-5
CDR3aa: CAWSRDQETQYF
CDR3nt: TGTGCCTGGAGTCGGGACCAAGAGACCCAGTACTTC

d_gene: -
v_gene: TRBV7-6
abundance: few
j_gene: TRBJ2-7
CDR3aa: CASSSWSGDREQYF
CDR3nt: TGTGCCAGCAGCTCCTGGTCGGGGGATAGGGAGCAGTACTTC

d_gene: -
v_gene: TRBV6-5
abundance: -
j_gene: TRBJ1-2
CDR3aa: CASSPRRTVNYGYTF
CDR3nt: TGTGCCAGCAGTCCGAGGCGGACAGTCAACTATGGCTACACCTTC

d_gene: -
v_gene: TRBV11-2
abundance: -
j_gene: TRBJ2-5
CDR3aa: CASSHARDPYQETQYF
CDR3nt: TGTGCCAGCAGCCATGCGAGGGATCCGTACCAAGAGACCCAGTACTTC

d_gene: -
v_gene: TRBV7-3
abundance: -
j_gene: TRBJ2-7
CDR3aa: CASSPNQGHTGEQYF
CDR3nt: TGTGCCAGCAGCCCCAATCAGGGACATACGGGCGAGCAGTACTTC

d_gene: -
v_gene: TRBV12-3/TRBV12-4
abundance: -
j_gene: TRBJ2-5
CDR3aa: CASRQQETQYF
CDR3nt: TGTGCCAGCAGACAACAAGAGACCCAGTACTTC

d_gene: TRBD2
v_gene: TRBV12-3/TRBV12-4
abundance: many
j_gene: TRBJ2-3
CDR3aa: CASSLRLAGVTDTQYF
CDR3nt: TGTGCCAGCAGCCTCAGACTAGCGGGGGTCACAGATACGCAGTATTTT

d_gene: TRBD1
v_gene: TRBV12-3/TRBV12-4
abundance: -
j_gene: TRBJ1-4
CDR3aa: CASSWGQATNEKLIF
CDR3nt: TGTGCCAGCAGTTGGGGACAGGCAACTAATGAAAAACTGATTTTT

d_gene: -
v_gene: TRBV18
abundance: -
j_gene: TRBJ2-6
CDR3aa: CASSPLGVGANVLTF
CDR3nt: TGTGCCAGCTCACCACTTGGGGTTGGGGCCAACGTCCTGACTTTC

d_gene: -
v_gene: TRBV20-1
abundance: few
j_gene: TRBJ1-5
CDR3aa: CSARVGGNNQPQHF
CDR3nt: TGCAGTGCTAGAGTGGGGGGGAACAATCAGCCCCAGCATTTT

d_gene: TRBD2
v_gene: TRBV20-1
abundance: -
j_gene: TRBJ2-3
CDR3aa: CSARLASGRDTQYF
CDR3nt: TGCAGTGCTAGGTTGGCTAGCGGTAGAGATACGCAGTATTTT

d_gene: TRBD1
v_gene: TRBV12-3/TRBV12-4
abundance: few
j_gene: TRBJ1-2
CDR3aa: CASSGQGTEGYTF
CDR3nt: TGTGCCAGCAGTGGACAGGGAACGGAAGGCTACACCTTC

d_gene: TRBD1
v_gene: TRBV20-1
abundance: few
j_gene: TRBJ1-6
CDR3aa: CSARDRVNSPLHF
CDR3nt: TGCAGTGCTAGGGACAGGGTTAATTCACCCCTCCACTTT

d_gene: -
v_gene: TRBV20-1
abundance: many
j_gene: TRBJ2-3
CDR3aa: CSAAQSGSGTDTQYF
CDR3nt: TGCAGTGCAGCGCAAAGCGGGTCCGGCACAGATACGCAGTATTTT

d_gene: -
v_gene: TRBV27
abundance: -
j_gene: TRBJ1-2
CDR3aa: CASSSGTGFYGYTF
CDR3nt: TGTGCCAGCAGTTCCGGAACAGGGTTCTATGGCTACACCTTC

d_gene: -
v_gene: TRBV25-1
abundance: -
j_gene: TRBJ1-2
CDR3aa: CASNTGDYGYTF
CDR3nt: TGTGCCAGCAATACCGGGGACTATGGCTACACCTTC

d_gene: -
v_gene: TRBV4-2
abundance: -
j_gene: TRBJ2-1
CDR3aa: CASSQGGAARLDEQFF
CDR3nt: TGTGCCAGCAGCCAAGGGGGGGCCGCTAGGTTGGATGAGCAGTTCTTC

d_gene: TRBD1
v_gene: TRBV6-2/TRBV6-3
abundance: -
j_gene: TRBJ1-5
CDR3aa: CASSYRQGAQPQHF
CDR3nt: TGTGCCAGCAGTTACCGACAGGGGGCCCAGCCCCAGCATTTT

d_gene: -
v_gene: TRBV5-1
abundance: many
j_gene: TRBJ1-3
CDR3aa: CASSLEGRLENTIYF
CDR3nt: TGCGCCAGCAGCTTGGAAGGGCGATTGGAAAACACCATATATTTT

d_gene: -
v_gene: TRBV27
abundance: few
j_gene: TRBJ1-5
CDR3aa: CASRDHRGQPQHF
CDR3nt: TGTGCCAGCAGGGACCACAGAGGTCAGCCCCAGCATTTT

d_gene: -
v_gene: TRBV28
abundance: -
j_gene: TRBJ2-5
CDR3aa: CASSPSLWGIQETQYF
CDR3nt: TGTGCCAGCAGTCCTTCGTTGTGGGGGATCCAAGAGACCCAGTACTTC

d_gene: TRBD2
v_gene: TRBV5-1
abundance: many
j_gene: TRBJ2-5
CDR3aa: CASSLAGGQETQYF
CDR3nt: TGTGCCAGCAGTTTAGCGGGGGGGCAAGAGACCCAGTACTTC

d_gene: TRBD2
v_gene: TRBV4-1
abundance: once
j_gene: TRBJ2-5
CDR3aa: CASSQDSGRWETQYF
CDR3nt: TGCGCCAGCAGCCAAGATAGCGGGCGATGGGAGACCCAGTACTTC

d_gene: -
v_gene: TRBV7-2
abundance: -
j_gene: TRBJ1-2
CDR3aa: CASSSSEGTYGYTF
CDR3nt: TGTGCCAGCAGCTCGTCGGAGGGTACCTATGGCTACACCTTC

d_gene: -
v_gene: TRBV9
abundance: few
j_gene: TRBJ2-6
CDR3aa: CASSVARDGDPGANVLTF
CDR3nt: TGTGCCAGCAGCGTAGCTCGGGACGGGGACCCTGGGGCCAACGTCCTGACTTTC

d_gene: -
v_gene: TRBV9
abundance: many
j_gene: TRBJ2-2
CDR3aa: CASSVPPTPPGELFF
CDR3nt: TGTGCCAGCAGCGTCCCCCCTACCCCCCCCGGGGAGCTGTTTTTT

d_gene: -
v_gene: TRBV5-1
abundance: many
j_gene: TRBJ1-1
CDR3aa: CASSLQGNTEAFF
CDR3nt: TGTGCCAGCAGCTTACAGGGTAACACTGAAGCTTTCTTT

d_gene: TRBD1
v_gene: TRBV29-1
abundance: -
j_gene: TRBJ2-7
CDR3aa: CSVVPTGRGDEQYF
CDR3nt: TGCAGCGTTGTCCCGACAGGGAGAGGCGACGAGCAGTACTTC